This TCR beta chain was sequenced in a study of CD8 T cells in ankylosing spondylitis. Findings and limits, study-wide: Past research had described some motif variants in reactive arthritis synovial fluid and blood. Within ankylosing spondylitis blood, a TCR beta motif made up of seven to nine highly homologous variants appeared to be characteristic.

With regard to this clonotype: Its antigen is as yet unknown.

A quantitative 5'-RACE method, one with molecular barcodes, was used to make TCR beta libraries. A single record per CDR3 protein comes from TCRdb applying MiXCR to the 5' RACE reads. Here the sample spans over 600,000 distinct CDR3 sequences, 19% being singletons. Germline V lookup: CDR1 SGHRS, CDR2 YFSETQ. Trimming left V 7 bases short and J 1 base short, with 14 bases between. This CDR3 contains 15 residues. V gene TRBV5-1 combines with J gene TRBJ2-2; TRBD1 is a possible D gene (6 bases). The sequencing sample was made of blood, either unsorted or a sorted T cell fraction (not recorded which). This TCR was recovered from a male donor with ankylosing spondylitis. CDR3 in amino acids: CASRQDPKNTGELFF. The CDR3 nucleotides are TGCGCCAGCCGACAGGACCCAAAGAACACCGGGGAGCTGTTTTTT.